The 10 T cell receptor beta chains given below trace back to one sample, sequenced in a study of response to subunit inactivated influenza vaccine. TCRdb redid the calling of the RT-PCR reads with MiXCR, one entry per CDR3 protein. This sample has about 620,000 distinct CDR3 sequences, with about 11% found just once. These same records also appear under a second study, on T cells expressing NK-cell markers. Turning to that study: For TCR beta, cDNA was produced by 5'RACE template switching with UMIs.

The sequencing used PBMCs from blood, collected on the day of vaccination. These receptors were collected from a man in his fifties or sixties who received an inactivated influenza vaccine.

In DNA form, the CDR3 reads TGTGCCAGCAGCCGGGACGGGACTCTAACTTCCTACGAGCAGTACTTC. Residues: CASSRDGTLTSYEQYF. V usage is TRBV7-2 and J usage is TRBJ2-7; tentatively, D is TRBD2 (6 bases). The germline V and J ends were trimmed by 5 bases and 1 base, with 18 bases remaining between them. In germline, CDR1 is SGHTA, CDR2 FQGNSA. This CDR3 region has 16 residues.

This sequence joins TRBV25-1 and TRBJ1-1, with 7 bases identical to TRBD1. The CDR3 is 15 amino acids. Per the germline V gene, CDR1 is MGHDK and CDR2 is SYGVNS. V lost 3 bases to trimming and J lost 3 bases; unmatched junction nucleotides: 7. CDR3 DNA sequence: TGTGCCAGCAGTGATCCCGCAGGGGGGGACACTGAAGCTTTCTTT. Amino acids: CASSDPAGGDTEAFF.

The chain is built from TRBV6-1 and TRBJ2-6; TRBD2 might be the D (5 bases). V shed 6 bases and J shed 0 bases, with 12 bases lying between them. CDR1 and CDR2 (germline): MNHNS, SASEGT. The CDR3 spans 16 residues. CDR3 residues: CASSPGVFSGANVLTF. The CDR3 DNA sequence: TGTGCCAGCAGCCCCGGGGTCTTCTCTGGGGCCAACGTCCTGACTTTC.

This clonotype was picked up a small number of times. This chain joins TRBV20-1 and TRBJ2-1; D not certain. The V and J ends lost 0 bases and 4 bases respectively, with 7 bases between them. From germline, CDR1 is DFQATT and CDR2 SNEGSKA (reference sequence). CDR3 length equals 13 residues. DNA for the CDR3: TGCAGTGCTAGAGATCCCGGGTACAATGAGCAGTTCTTC. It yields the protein CSARDPGYNEQFF.

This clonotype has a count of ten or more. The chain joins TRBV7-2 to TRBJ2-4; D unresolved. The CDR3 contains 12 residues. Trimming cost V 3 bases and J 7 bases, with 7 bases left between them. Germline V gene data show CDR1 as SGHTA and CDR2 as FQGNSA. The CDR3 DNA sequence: TGTGCCAGCAGCTTCCCCGGGAACATTCAGTACTTC. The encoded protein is CASSFPGNIQYF.

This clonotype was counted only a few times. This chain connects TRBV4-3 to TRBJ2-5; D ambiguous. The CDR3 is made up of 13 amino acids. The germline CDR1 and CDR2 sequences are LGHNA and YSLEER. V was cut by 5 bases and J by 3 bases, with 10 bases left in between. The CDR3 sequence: CASSIRPEETQYF. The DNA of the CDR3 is TGCGCCAGCAGCATCCGACCTGAAGAGACCCAGTACTTC.

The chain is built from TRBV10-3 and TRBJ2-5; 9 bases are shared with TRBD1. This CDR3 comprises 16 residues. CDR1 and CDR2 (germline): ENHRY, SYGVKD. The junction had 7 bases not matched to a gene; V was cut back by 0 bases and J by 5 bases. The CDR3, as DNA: TGTGCCATCAGTGAGTCGATCGGGACAGGGTACGAGACCCAGTACTTC. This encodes CAISESIGTGYETQYF.

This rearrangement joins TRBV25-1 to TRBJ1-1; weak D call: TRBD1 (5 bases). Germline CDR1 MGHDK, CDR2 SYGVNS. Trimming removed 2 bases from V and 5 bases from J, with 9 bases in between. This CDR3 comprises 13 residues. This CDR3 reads CASSENQGTEAFF. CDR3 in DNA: TGTGCCAGCAGTGAAAACCAGGGAACTGAAGCTTTCTTT.

Written as DNA, the CDR3 is TGCAGGGGGCCAAGGGGACTTCCTAGCACAGATACGCAGTATTTT. It translates to CRGPRGLPSTDTQYF. This sequence joins TRBV29-1 and TRBJ2-3; D might be TRBD2 (6 bases). CDR1 is SQVTM, CDR2 ANQGSEA, per germline. The CDR3 length is 15 residues.

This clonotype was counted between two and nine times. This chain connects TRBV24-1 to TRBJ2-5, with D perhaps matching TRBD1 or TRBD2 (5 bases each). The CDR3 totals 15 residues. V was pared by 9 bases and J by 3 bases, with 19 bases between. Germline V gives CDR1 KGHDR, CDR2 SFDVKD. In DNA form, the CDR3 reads TGTGCCACCGGACTCCGGGACGGGCCCAAAGAGACCCAGTACTTC. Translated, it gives CATGLRDGPKETQYF.